Following are 9 T cell receptor beta chains from one sample sequenced in a study of post-analysis software for immune sequencing data. Regarding the study as a whole: TRBV segments more frequent in patients than in controls numbered a few and included TRBV5-6, TRBV5-1 and TRBV20-1.

Researchers reported that TCR beta cDNA libraries carried unique molecular identifiers. TCRdb re-analysed the PCR reads in MiXCR, keeping a single row per CDR3 protein. The sample includes 800,000 to 950,000 distinct CDR3 sequences, roughly half of them seen just once. Antigens of these TCRs are unknown. Sequencing was carried out using blood. These TCRs come from a girl between 5 and 17 years old with multiple sclerosis.

The rearrangement links TRBV12-3 or TRBV12-4 to TRBJ1-2; perhaps TRBD1 as D (5 bases). This CDR3 has 13 amino acids. V gave up 5 bases and J gave up 8 bases, with 15 bases separating them. The CDR3 here is CASSPGALWGYTF. CDR3 DNA: TGTGCCAGCAGTCCCGGGGCTTTATGGGGCTACACCTTC.

This clonotype was seen only a few times. V usage is TRBV7-9 and J usage is TRBJ2-5; a weak D match, TRBD1 (5 bases). Deletions cut 3 bases from V and 1 base from J, with 12 bases between. Germline CDR1 reads SEHNR; CDR2 reads FQNEAQ (reference sequence). There are 15 residues in the CDR3. The CDR3 spells CASSFFWQGQETQYF. The CDR3 DNA is TGTGCCAGCAGCTTCTTCTGGCAGGGCCAAGAGACCCAGTACTTC.

The sample holds a few counts of this clonotype. This chain links TRBV20-1 with TRBJ2-3, with 7 bases lining up with TRBD2. The V gene's germline CDR1 is DFQATT and CDR2 SNEGSKA (reference sequence). The V gene end was trimmed by 6 bases and the J gene end by 1 base; junction bases not matched to a gene: 7. The CDR3 covers 14 residues. As DNA, the CDR3 is TGCAGTGCGATAAAGGCGGGAGGCACAGATACGCAGTATTTT. It is translated as CSAIKAGGTDTQYF.

The chain combines TRBV6-5 with TRBJ2-7; D unclear. The CDR3 length is 14 residues. Looked up from germline, CDR1 is MNHEY and CDR2 is SVGAGI. Trimming took off 11 bases at V and 0 bases at J, with 17 bases between the two ends. CDR3 amino acids: CAVQRATISYEQYF. The CDR3 bases are TGTGCCGTGCAAAGGGCAACCATCTCCTACGAGCAGTACTTC.

This clonotype was counted between two and nine times. The rearrangement uses TRBV4-2 and TRBJ2-6; D is perhaps TRBD1 (5 bases). Deletions cut 1 base from V and 3 bases from J, with 13 bases between. The V gene's germline CDR1 is LGHNA and CDR2 YNFKEQ. CDR3 size: 17 residues. This CDR3 reads CASSQAEGVGGANVLTF. CDR3 coding DNA: TGTGCCAGCAGCCAAGCTGAAGGGGTAGGTGGGGCCAACGTCCTGACTTTC.

The rearrangement uses TRBV7-2 and TRBJ2-5; tentative D call: TRBD2 (6 bases). Germline assignment: CDR1 SGHTA and CDR2 FQGNSA. There are 16 residues in the CDR3. Trimming shortened V by 1 base and J by 0 bases, and 12 bases separated the two germline ends. In DNA, the CDR3 is TGTGCCAGCAGCTTAGGTCTAGCGAGACACCAAGAGACCCAGTACTTC. Amino acids: CASSLGLARHQETQYF. The variable domain in full, completed from reference TRBV7-2 and TRBJ2-5, reads GAGVSQSPSNKVTEKGKDVELRCDPISGHTALYWYRQSLGQGLEFLIYFQGNSAPDKSGLPSDRFSAERTGGSVSTLTIQRTQQEDSAVYLCASSLGLARHQETQYFGPGTRLLVL.

The V call is TRBV20-1, the J call TRBJ2-1; D may match TRBD1 or TRBD2 (5 bases each). The germline V gene has CDR1 DFQATT and CDR2 SNEGSKA (reference sequence). Trimming shortened V by 2 bases and J by 4 bases, and 9 bases separated the two germline ends. The CDR3 is 13 residues long. CDR3 nucleotides: TGCAGTGCTAGAAGAGGGGTTTACAATGAGCAGTTCTTC. Translated, it gives CSARRGVYNEQFF.

The chain uses TRBV5-1 and TRBJ2-3; 7 bases line up with TRBD2. The CDR3 loop spans 15 amino acids. The germline V gene has CDR1 SGHRS and CDR2 YFSETQ. V gave up 4 bases and J gave up 0 bases; unmatched junction bases: 5. The CDR3 DNA sequence: TGCGCCAGCAGCATAACTAGCGCCAGCACAGATACGCAGTATTTT. The encoded protein is CASSITSASTDTQYF.

As concerns this clonotype: A read error is possible here, since a much larger clone lies one base away. The V and J genes are TRBV20-1 and TRBJ2-7, with D maybe TRBD2 (6 bases). Germline V gene lookup returns CDR1 DFQATT and CDR2 SNEGSKA (reference sequence). The V and J ends lost 6 bases and 0 bases respectively, with 12 bases between them. The CDR3 extends over 13 amino acids. In DNA, the CDR3 is TGCAGTGCCTACTCGACTAGCTCCTACGAGCAGTACTTC. Encoded protein: CSAYSTSSYEQYF.